These T cell receptor beta chains were read from a single sample in a study of T cell responses to AZD1222 COVID-19 vaccine. The repertoire was sequenced with immunoSEQ multiplex PCR; TCRdb's copy has only in-frame clones and lacks some. The sample carries more than 150,000 clones, 85% to 95% recorded once. This material consisted of peripheral blood, taken 28 days after the second AZD1222 dose. These receptors were obtained from an adult who received the AZD1222 COVID-19 vaccine. Both conserved end residues are part of each CDR3. D genes are given only for firm matches. Only some rows state a clone size, as once, few, many or a class for expanded clones.

j_call	v_call	d_call	clone_size	cdr3_nt	cdr3_aa
TRBJ2-5	TRBV27	.	.	TGTGCCAGCAGTTTCTTGAGCCGGTCAAGCCAAGAGACCCAGTACTTC	CASSFLSRSSQETQYF
TRBJ2-5	TRBV6-2/TRBV6-3	.	.	TGTGCCAGCAGTTACCACTTGGGGAGAGAGACCCAGTACTTC	CASSYHLGRETQYF
TRBJ1-1	TRBV14	TRBD1	.	TGTGCCAGCAGCCAAGAAGGGACAGTCGACACTGAAGCTTTCTTT	CASSQEGTVDTEAFF
TRBJ1-2	TRBV29-1	TRBD1	.	TGCAGCGTCGGGACAGGGGCTGTGGGTGGCTACACCTTC	CSVGTGAVGGYTF
TRBJ1-6	TRBV6-6	TRBD1	few	TGTGCCAGCAGTTACAAGGGGACAGGGGATTCACCCCTCCACTTT	CASSYKGTGDSPLHF
TRBJ1-1	TRBV5-4	.	.	TGTGCCAGCAGCTTTCAGGTGAACACTGAAGCTTTCTTT	CASSFQVNTEAFF
TRBJ2-5	TRBV19	.	.	TGTGCCAGTAGTCCCACTGGTAGGTGGGAGACCCAGTACTTC	CASSPTGRWETQYF
TRBJ1-5	TRBV20-1	.	.	TGCAGTGCTAGTAACCCAGGGTTCCCTAATAGCAATCAGCCCCAGCATTTT	CSASNPGFPNSNQPQHF
TRBJ2-5	TRBV9	.	.	TGTGCCAGCAGCTCGACGAACGCAGACATAGAGACCCAGTACTTC	CASSSTNADIETQYF
TRBJ1-6	TRBV3-1/TRBV3-2	.	once	TGTGCCAGCAGCCAAGGGAACTCACCCCTCCACTTT	CASSQGNSPLHF
TRBJ1-2	TRBV30	.	.	TGTGCCTGGAACCCGGGAGGGTATGGCTACACCTTC	CAWNPGGYGYTF
TRBJ2-4	TRBV5-1	.	.	TGCGCCAGCAGCTACGGCGCCGGGTCTTCAACACACTTC	CASSYGAGSSTHF
TRBJ1-6	TRBV6-5	TRBD1	.	TGTGCCAGCAACAGGGGGGGTTCACCCCTCCACTTT	CASNRGGSPLHF
TRBJ2-3	TRBV7-2	.	.	TGTGCCAGCAGCTTAGCGGGGGTCACAGATACGCAGTATTTT	CASSLAGVTDTQYF
TRBJ2-6	TRBV27	.	few	TGTGCCAGCAGTACAACCATTGGGGCCAACGTCCTGACTTTC	CASSTTIGANVLTF
TRBJ2-3	TRBV6-5	.	.	TGTGCCAGCAGCACCCCCGCGGGGATCTCAGATACGCAGTATTTT	CASSTPAGISDTQYF
TRBJ1-4	TRBV28	TRBD1	.	TGTGCCAGCAGTTGGACAGGGGTACAAGAAAAACTGTTTTTT	CASSWTGVQEKLFF
TRBJ1-4	TRBV2	.	once	TGTGCCAGCAGCCGAGACAGCGCCCAGGGGGAAAAACTGTTTTTT	CASSRDSAQGEKLFF
TRBJ2-7	TRBV7-9	TRBD1	.	TGTGCCAGCAGCTTACGGCAGGGGGCTGAAGAGCAGTACTTC	CASSLRQGAEEQYF
TRBJ1-3	TRBV6-5	.	.	TGTGCCAGCAGTTACTCTCCGAGCTCTGGAAACACCATATATTTT	CASSYSPSSGNTIYF
TRBJ1-2	TRBV14	.	.	TGTGCCAGCAGCCAAGAGCTCAGCTATGGCTACACCTTC	CASSQELSYGYTF
TRBJ1-5	TRBV7-8	.	few	TGTGCCAGCAGCCGGGGACGGGACAATCAGCCCCAGCATTTT	CASSRGRDNQPQHF
TRBJ1-5	TRBV15	TRBD1	.	TGTGCCACCAGCAGAGATGTAGCAGGGGGCACCCAGCCCCAGCATTTT	CATSRDVAGGTQPQHF
TRBJ2-7	TRBV5-6	TRBD1	.	TGTGCCAGCAGCTTAGGGGGCGGGTACGAGCAGTACTTC	CASSLGGGYEQYF
TRBJ2-3	TRBV5-1	TRBD2	.	TGCGCCAGCAGCCTAGCGGGAGTGTCCACAGATACGCAGTATTTT	CASSLAGVSTDTQYF
TRBJ1-1	TRBV6-5	.	.	TGTGCCAGCTGGCAGGGTGCAAGACCTGAAGCTTTCTTT	CASWQGARPEAFF
TRBJ1-1	TRBV18	.	.	TGTGCCAGCTCACCACCCGGGGGCCAAGCTTTCTTT	CASSPPGGQAFF
TRBJ2-2	TRBV27	.	.	TGTGCCAGCAGTTTAAACACCGGGGAGCTGTTTTTT	CASSLNTGELFF
TRBJ2-7	TRBV27	.	.	TGTGCCAGCAGACCGACAGCTGGGATCTACGAGCAGTACTTC	CASRPTAGIYEQYF
TRBJ1-4	TRBV6-1	TRBD1	.	TGTGCCAGCAGTGAAGGCCGGGACAGGGGTATTGAAAAACTGTTTTTT	CASSEGRDRGIEKLFF
TRBJ2-5	TRBV7-2	.	.	TGTGCCAGCAGCTCGTACCAAGAGACCCAGTACTTC	CASSSYQETQYF
TRBJ1-1	TRBV2	.	.	TGTGCCAGCACTCCAGAGAGTAGGGAGAACACTGAAGCTTTCTTT	CASTPESRENTEAFF
TRBJ1-4	TRBV29-1	.	.	TGCAGCGGTCGCCTGGGGATCGGCGAAAAACTGTTTTTT	CSGRLGIGEKLFF
TRBJ1-5	TRBV6-5	.	once	TGTGCCAGCAGTTACAGTTCGCGGGGGCAACAGCCCCAGCATTTT	CASSYSSRGQQPQHF
TRBJ1-3	TRBV7-4	.	.	TGTGCCAGCACCGTCGGGACCGAAGGACGAAACACCATATATTTT	CASTVGTEGRNTIYF
TRBJ2-7	TRBV23-1	TRBD2	.	TGCGCCAGCAGTCAACCGGGACTAGGTCCTAGGGAGCAGTACTTC	CASSQPGLGPREQYF
TRBJ1-6	TRBV18	.	once	TGTGCCAGCTCACCTCGAAGTGCGGGGGGGTATAATTCACCCCTCCACTTT	CASSPRSAGGYNSPLHF
TRBJ1-4	TRBV6-5	.	.	TGTGCCACAAACAGGGCGGCTAATGAAAAACTGTTTTTT	CATNRAANEKLFF
TRBJ2-3	TRBV3-1/TRBV3-2	TRBD2	.	TGTGCCAGCAGCCAAAAAAAGGGACTAGCGGGAGTGGGGACAGATACGCAGTATTTT	CASSQKKGLAGVGTDTQYF
TRBJ1-5	TRBV19	.	.	TGTGCCAGTAGTGCCCCCGCCTGGCCCCAGCATTTT	CASSAPAWPQHF
TRBJ1-2	TRBV12-5	TRBD1	.	TGTGCTAGTGGTTCAACCGGACAGGGGAGCAATGGCTACACCTTC	CASGSTGQGSNGYTF
TRBJ1-1	TRBV19	TRBD1	.	TGTGCCAGTAGTCGGACAGGGGCGAACACTGAAGCTTTCTTT	CASSRTGANTEAFF
TRBJ1-5	TRBV6-5	.	.	TGTGCCAGCACTCTGGGACTCGAGCAGCCCCAGCATTTT	CASTLGLEQPQHF